One sample yielded the 5 T cell receptor beta chains listed below, sequenced in a study of TIL therapy for anti-PD-1-resistant metastatic lung cancer. The immunoSEQ assay was v3. Produced via immunoSEQ multiplex PCR; TCRdb's table is partial and in-frame only. The sample carries more than 45,000 clones, roughly 87% recorded once. Time point defined: pre-treatment sample, taken before nivolumab and TIL therapy. Here the sequenced sample was blood, taken at baseline. The source of these receptors is a person aged 25-85 years with non-small cell lung cancer.

The chain has TRBV9 and TRBJ1-2; D is unclear. The CDR3 runs to 15 residues. Germline-derived CDR1 and CDR2 are SGDLS and YYNGEE. The germline V and J ends were trimmed by 4 bases and 4 bases, with 17 bases remaining between them. In DNA, the CDR3 is TGTGCCAGCAGCCCTACAGACCGGTACCTCTATGGCTACACCTTC. Amino acids: CASSPTDRYLYGYTF.

This sequence joins TRBV13 and TRBJ2-3, with 7 bases identical to TRBD2. Germline CDR1 reads PRHDT; CDR2 reads FYEKMQ (reference sequence). V lost 5 bases, J lost 5 bases, and 10 bases stayed unmatched. The CDR3 sequence is 15 residues long. The CDR3 DNA reads TGTGCCAGCAGCACCCAGCGGGATCGGGGAGATACGCAGTATTTT. Translated: CASSTQRDRGDTQYF.

The V and J genes are TRBV5-1 and TRBJ2-1, with 9 bases aligning to TRBD2. The germline CDR1 and CDR2 sequences are SGHRS and YFSETQ. With V trimmed by 8 bases and J by 10 bases, 7 bases remained unmatched. This CDR3 region has 12 residues. This CDR3 is CASRDSGGEQFF. The CDR3 nucleotides read TGCGCCAGTCGAGACAGCGGGGGGGAGCAGTTCTTC.

The chain carries TRBV24-1 and TRBJ1-2, with unresolved D. Trimming cost V 1 base and J 2 bases, with 7 bases left between them. This CDR3 has 14 residues. Germline values: CDR1 KGHDR, CDR2 SFDVKD. The CDR3 DNA is TGTGCCACCAGTGATTTTACCAGAAACTATGGCTACACCTTC. This codes for CATSDFTRNYGYTF.

V and J are TRBV12-3 or TRBV12-4 and TRBJ2-2; D is uncertain. The CDR3 has 13 amino acids. The V and J ends lost 2 bases and 7 bases respectively, with 8 bases between them. In DNA, the CDR3 is TGTGCCAGCAGTTTATCTCAGGTCGGGGAGCTGTTTTTT. It codes for CASSLSQVGELFF.